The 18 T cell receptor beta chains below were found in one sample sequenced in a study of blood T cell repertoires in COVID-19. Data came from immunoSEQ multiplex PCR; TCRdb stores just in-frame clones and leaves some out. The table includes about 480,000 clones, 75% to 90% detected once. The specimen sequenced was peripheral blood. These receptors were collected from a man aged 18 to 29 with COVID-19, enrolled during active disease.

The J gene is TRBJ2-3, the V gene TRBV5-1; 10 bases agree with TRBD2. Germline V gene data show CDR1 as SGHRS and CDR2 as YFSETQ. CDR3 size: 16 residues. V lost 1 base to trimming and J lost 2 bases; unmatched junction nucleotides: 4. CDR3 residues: CASSLIAGGATDTQYF. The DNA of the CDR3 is TGCGCCAGCAGCTTGATAGCGGGAGGCGCCACAGATACGCAGTATTTT.

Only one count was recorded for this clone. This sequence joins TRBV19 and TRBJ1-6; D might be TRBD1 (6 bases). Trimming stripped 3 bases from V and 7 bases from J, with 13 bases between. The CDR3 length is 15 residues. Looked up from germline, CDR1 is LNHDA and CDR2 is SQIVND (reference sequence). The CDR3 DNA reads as TGTGCCAGTAGTATCACAGGGTTAGAAAATTCACCCCTCCACTTT. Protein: CASSITGLENSPLHF.

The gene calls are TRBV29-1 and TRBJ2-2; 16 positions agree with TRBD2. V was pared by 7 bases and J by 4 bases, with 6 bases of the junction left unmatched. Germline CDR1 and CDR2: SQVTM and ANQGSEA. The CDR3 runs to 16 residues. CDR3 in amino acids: CSAGLAGGPGTGELFF. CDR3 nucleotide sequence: TGCAGCGCGGGACTAGCGGGAGGGCCCGGCACCGGGGAGCTGTTTTTT.

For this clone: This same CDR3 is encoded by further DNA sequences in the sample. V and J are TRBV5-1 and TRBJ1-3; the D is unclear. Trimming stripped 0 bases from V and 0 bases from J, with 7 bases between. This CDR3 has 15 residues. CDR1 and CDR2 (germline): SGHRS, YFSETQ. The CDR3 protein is CASSLAGDSGNTIYF. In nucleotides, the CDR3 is TGCGCCAGCAGCTTGGCCGGAGACTCTGGAAACACCATATATTTT. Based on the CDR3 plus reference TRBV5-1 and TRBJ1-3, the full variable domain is KAGVTQTPRYLIKTRGQQVTLSCSPISGHRSVSWYQQTPGQGLQFLFEYFSETQRNKGNFPGRFSGRQFSNSRSEMNVSTLELGDSALYLCASSLAGDSGNTIYFGEGSWLTVV.

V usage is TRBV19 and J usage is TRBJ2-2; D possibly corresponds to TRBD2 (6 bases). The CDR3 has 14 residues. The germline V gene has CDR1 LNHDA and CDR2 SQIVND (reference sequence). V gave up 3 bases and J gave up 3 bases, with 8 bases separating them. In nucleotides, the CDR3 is TGTGCCAGTAGTATCGGAGGGGACACCGGGGAGCTGTTTTTT. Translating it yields CASSIGGDTGELFF. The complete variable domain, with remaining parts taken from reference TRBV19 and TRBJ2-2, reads DGGITQSPKYLFRKEGQNVTLSCEQNLNHDAMYWYRQDPGQGLRLIYYSQIVNDFQKGDIAEGYSVSREKKESFPLTVTSAQKNPTAFYLCASSIGGDTGELFFGEGSRLTVL.

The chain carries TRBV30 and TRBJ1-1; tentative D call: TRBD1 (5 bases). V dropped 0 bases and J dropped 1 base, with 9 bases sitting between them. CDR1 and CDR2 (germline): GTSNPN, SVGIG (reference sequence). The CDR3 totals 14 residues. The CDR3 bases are TGTGCCTGGAGTGTCCTAACAGGGAACACTGAAGCTTTCTTT. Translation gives CAWSVLTGNTEAFF.

The CDR3 nucleotides read TGTGCCAGCAGCTTAGGTGGCGGGACAGGTCACACCCAGTACTTC. Translation gives CASSLGGGTGHTQYF. The chain joins TRBV11-2 to TRBJ2-5; 8 positions match TRBD1. This CDR3 region has 15 residues. Germline CDR1 is SGHAT and CDR2 is FQNNGV. J gave up 8 bases and V 1 base, and 9 bases lay outside the gene matches.

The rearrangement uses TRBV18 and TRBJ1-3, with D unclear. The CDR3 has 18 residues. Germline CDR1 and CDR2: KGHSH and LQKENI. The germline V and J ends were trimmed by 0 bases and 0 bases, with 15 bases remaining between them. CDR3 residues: CASSPPVAFASSGNTIYF. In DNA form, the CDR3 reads TGTGCCAGCTCACCACCGGTAGCCTTTGCCTCCTCTGGAAACACCATATATTTT.

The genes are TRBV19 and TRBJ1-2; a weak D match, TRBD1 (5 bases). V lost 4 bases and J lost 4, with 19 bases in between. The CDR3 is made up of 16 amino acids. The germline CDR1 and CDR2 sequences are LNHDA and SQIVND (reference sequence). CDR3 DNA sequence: TGTGCCAGTAGTAACGGGGCGGGGGAGTTTGGCTATGGCTACACCTTC. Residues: CASSNGAGEFGYGYTF.

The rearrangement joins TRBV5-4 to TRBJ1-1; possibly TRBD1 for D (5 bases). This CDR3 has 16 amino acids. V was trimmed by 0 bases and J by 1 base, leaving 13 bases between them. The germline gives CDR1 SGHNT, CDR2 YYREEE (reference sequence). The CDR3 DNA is TGTGCCAGCAGCTTGGCCCTGGCCAGGGAGAACACTGAAGCTTTCTTT. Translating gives CASSLALARENTEAFF.

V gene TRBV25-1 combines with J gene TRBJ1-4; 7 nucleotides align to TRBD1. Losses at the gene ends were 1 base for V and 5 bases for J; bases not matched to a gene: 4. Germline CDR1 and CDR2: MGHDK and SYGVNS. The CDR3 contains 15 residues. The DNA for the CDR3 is TGTGCCAGCAGTGAATCGACAGGGCAGAATGAAAAACTGTTTTTT. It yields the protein CASSESTGQNEKLFF.

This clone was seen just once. DNA of the CDR3: TGTGCCAGCAGCCACAGGGGCACTGGGGCCAACGTCCTGACTTTC. This sequence encodes CASSHRGTGANVLTF. This rearrangement joins TRBV7-9 to TRBJ2-6; 7 bases agree with TRBD1. This CDR3 has 15 amino acids. The V and J ends lost 5 bases and 2 bases, in that order; junction bases with no gene match: 3. The V gene's germline CDR1 is SEHNR and CDR2 FQNEAQ (reference sequence).

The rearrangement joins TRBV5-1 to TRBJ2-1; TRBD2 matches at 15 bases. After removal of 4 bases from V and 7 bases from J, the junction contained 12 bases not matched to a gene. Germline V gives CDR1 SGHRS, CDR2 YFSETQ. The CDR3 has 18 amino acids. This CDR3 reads CASSVGLAGGPGANEQFF. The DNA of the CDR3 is TGCGCCAGCAGCGTTGGACTAGCGGGAGGGCCGGGAGCGAATGAGCAGTTCTTC.

The CDR3 nucleotides read TGCGCCAGCAGTTGGACTACGCCTGCCTACGAGCAGTACTTC. The encoded protein is CASSWTTPAYEQYF. The chain is built from TRBV5-1 and TRBJ2-7, with TRBD2 as a possible D gene (6 bases). The ends were cut back, 5 bases at V and 2 bases at J, with 14 bases in the middle. The CDR3 length is 14 residues. In germline, CDR1 is SGHRS, CDR2 YFSETQ.

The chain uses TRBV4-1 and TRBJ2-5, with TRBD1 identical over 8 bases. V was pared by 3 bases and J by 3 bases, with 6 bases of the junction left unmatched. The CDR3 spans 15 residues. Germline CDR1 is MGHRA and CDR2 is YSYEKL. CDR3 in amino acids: CASSQADRAKETQYF. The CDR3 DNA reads TGCGCCAGCAGCCAGGCGGACAGGGCAAAAGAGACCCAGTACTTC.

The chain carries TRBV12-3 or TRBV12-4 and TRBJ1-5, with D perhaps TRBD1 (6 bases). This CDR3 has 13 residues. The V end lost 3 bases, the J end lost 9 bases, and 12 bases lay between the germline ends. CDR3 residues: CASSFRGSAPQHF. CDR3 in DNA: TGTGCCAGCAGTTTCAGGGGATCTGCGCCCCAGCATTTT.

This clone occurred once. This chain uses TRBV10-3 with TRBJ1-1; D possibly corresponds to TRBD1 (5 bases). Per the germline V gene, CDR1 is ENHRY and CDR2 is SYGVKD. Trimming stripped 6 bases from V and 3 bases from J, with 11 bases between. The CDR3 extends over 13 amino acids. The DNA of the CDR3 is TGTGCCATCAGGGAAGGGGAGGACACTGAAGCTTTCTTT. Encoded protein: CAIREGEDTEAFF.

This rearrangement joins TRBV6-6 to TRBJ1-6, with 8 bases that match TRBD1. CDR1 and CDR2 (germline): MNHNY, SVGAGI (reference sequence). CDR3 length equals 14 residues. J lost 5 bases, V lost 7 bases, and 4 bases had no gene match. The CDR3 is CASKPGQDNSPLHF. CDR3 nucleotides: TGTGCCAGCAAGCCGGGACAGGATAATTCACCCCTCCACTTT.